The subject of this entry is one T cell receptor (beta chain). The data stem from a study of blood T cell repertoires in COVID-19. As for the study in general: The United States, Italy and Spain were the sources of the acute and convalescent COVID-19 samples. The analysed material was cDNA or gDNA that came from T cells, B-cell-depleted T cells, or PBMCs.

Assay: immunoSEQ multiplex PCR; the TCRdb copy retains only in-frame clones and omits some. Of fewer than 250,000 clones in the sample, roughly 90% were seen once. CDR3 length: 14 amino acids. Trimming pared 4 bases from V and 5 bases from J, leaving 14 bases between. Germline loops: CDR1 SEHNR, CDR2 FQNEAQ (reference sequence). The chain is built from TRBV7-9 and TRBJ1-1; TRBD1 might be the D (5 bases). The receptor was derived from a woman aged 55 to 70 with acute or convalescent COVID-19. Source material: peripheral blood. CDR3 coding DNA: TGTGCCAGCAGCTCCCTGGCGGGGCAAACTGAAGCTTTCTTT. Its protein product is CASSSLAGQTEAFF.